This TCR beta chain was observed in a study of T cell responses to AZD1222 COVID-19 vaccine. Overall study findings and caveats: Unmutated variant regions reportedly attract nearly half of all spike-specific TCRs. Every sample of the repertoires postdated the peak T cell response.

About this clone: Its antigen is not identified.

Assay used: immunoSEQ multiplex PCR; TCRdb lists only in-frame clones, some missing. Of 150,000 or so clones in the sample, around 90% were seen once. V lost 6 bases to trimming and J lost 5 bases; unmatched junction nucleotides: 7. Germline V lookup: CDR1 SNHLY, CDR2 FYNNEI. The CDR3 loop spans 14 amino acids. The receptor was isolated from an adult in good health. The chain carries TRBV2 and TRBJ1-1, with 9 bases fitting TRBD1. The sequencing used peripheral blood, collected on day 0 of AZD1222 vaccination. CDR3 in amino acids: CASSEQGARTEAFF. As DNA, the CDR3 is TGTGCCAGCAGCGAACAGGGGGCGAGGACTGAAGCTTTCTTT.